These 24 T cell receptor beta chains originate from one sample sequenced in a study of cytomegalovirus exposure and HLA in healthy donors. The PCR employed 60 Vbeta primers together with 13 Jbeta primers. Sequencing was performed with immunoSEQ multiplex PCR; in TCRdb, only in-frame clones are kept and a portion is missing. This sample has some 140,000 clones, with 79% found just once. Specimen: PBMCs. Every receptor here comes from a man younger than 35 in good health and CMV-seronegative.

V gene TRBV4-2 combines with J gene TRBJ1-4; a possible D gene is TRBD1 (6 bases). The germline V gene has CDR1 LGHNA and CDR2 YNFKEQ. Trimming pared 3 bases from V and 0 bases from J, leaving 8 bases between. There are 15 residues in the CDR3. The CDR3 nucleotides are TGTGCCAGCAGCCAGGACAGTTCAACTAATGAAAAACTGTTTTTT. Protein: CASSQDSSTNEKLFF.

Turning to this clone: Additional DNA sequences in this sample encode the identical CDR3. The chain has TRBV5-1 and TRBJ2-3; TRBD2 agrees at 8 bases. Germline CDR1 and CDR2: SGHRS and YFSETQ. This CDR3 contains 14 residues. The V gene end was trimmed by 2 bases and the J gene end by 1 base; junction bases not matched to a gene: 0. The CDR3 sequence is CASSLAGGTDTQYF. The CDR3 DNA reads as TGCGCCAGCAGCTTAGCGGGGGGCACAGATACGCAGTATTTT.

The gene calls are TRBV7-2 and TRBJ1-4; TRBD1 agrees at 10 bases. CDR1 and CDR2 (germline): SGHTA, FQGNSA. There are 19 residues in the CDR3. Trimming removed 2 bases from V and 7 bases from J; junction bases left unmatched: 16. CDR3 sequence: CASSLKGVGQGPWGEKLFF. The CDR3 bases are TGTGCCAGCAGCTTAAAGGGAGTGGGACAGGGGCCCTGGGGTGAAAAACTGTTTTTT. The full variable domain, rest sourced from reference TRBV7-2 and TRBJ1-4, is GAGVSQSPSNKVTEKGKDVELRCDPISGHTALYWYRQSLGQGLEFLIYFQGNSAPDKSGLPSDRFSAERTGGSVSTLTIQRTQQEDSAVYLCASSLKGVGQGPWGEKLFFGSGTQLSVL.

CDR3 DNA sequence: TGTGCCATCGTACGGGACAGGGGGAACGAGCAGTACTTC. Protein sequence: CAIVRDRGNEQYF. The chain joins TRBV6-1 to TRBJ2-7; 11 positions agree with TRBD1. Germline V gene data show CDR1 as MNHNS and CDR2 as SASEGT. The length of the CDR3 is 13 residues. V shed 10 bases and J 5 bases; nucleotides not matched to a gene: 7.

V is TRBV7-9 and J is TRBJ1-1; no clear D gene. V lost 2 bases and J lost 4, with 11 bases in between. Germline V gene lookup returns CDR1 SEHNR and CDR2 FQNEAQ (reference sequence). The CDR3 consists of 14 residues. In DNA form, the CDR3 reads TGTGCCAGCAGCTTACATGGGGAGTCCACTGAAGCTTTCTTT. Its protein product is CASSLHGESTEAFF.

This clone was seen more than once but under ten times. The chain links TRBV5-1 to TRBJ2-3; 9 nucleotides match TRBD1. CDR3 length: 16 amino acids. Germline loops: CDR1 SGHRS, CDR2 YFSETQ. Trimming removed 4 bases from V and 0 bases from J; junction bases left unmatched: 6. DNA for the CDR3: TGCGCCAGCAGCCCAAGGACAGGGGCAAGCACAGATACGCAGTATTTT. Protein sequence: CASSPRTGASTDTQYF. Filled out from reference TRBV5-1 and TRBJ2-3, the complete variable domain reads KAGVTQTPRYLIKTRGQQVTLSCSPISGHRSVSWYQQTPGQGLQFLFEYFSETQRNKGNFPGRFSGRQFSNSRSEMNVSTLELGDSALYLCASSPRTGASTDTQYFGPGTRLTVL.

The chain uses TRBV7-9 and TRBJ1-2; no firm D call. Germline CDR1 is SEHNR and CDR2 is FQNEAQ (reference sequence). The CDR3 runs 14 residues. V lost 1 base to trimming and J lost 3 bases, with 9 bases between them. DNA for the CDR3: TGTGCCAGCAGCTTAGAGATCCGGGACTATGGCTACACCTTC. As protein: CASSLEIRDYGYTF.

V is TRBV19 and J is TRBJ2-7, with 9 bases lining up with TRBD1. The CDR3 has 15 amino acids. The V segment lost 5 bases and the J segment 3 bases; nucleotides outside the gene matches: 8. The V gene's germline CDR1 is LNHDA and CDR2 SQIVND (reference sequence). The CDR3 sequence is CASSPSGQGGYEQYF. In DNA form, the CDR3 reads TGTGCCAGTAGTCCTTCGGGACAGGGAGGCTACGAGCAGTACTTC.

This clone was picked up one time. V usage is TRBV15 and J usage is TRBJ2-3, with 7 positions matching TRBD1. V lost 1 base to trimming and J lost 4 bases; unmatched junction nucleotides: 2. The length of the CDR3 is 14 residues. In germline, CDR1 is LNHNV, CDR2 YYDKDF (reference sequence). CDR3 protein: CATSRGQGPDTQYF. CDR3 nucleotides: TGTGCCACCAGCAGAGGACAGGGCCCAGATACGCAGTATTTT.

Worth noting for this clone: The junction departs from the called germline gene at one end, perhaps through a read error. The CDR3 loop reads CSSTPLNSSYNSPLHF. DNA for the CDR3: TGTTCCAGCACTCCGCTCAATAGCTCCTATAATTCACCCCTCCACTTT. V and J are TRBV7-9 and TRBJ1-6; D unclear. Germline CDR1 is SEHNR and CDR2 is FQNEAQ (reference sequence). This CDR3 has 16 amino acids.

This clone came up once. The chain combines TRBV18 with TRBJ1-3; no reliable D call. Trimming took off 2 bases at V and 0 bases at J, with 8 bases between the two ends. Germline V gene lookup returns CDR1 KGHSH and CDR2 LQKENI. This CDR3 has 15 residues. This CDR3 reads CASSPAPSSGNTIYF. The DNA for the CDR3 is TGTGCCAGCTCACCAGCCCCGAGCTCTGGAAACACCATATATTTT.

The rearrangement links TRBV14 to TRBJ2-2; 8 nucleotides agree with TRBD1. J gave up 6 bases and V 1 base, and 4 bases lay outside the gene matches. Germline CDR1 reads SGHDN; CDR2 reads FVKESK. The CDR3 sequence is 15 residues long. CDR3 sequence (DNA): TGTGCCAGCAGCCAAGTGGACAGGGTGGCCGGGGAGCTGTTTTTT. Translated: CASSQVDRVAGELFF. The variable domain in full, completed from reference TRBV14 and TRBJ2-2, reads EAGVTQFPSHSVIEKGQTVTLRCDPISGHDNLYWYRRVMGKEIKFLLHFVKESKQDESGMPNNRFLAERTGGTYSTLKVQPAELEDSGVYFCASSQVDRVAGELFFGEGSRLTVL.

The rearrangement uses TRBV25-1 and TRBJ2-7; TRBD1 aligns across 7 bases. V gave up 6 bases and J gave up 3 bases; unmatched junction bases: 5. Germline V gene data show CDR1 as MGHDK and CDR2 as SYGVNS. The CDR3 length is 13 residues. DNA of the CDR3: TGTGCCAGCAGAGGACAGGCCAGCTACGAGCAGTACTTC. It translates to CASRGQASYEQYF.

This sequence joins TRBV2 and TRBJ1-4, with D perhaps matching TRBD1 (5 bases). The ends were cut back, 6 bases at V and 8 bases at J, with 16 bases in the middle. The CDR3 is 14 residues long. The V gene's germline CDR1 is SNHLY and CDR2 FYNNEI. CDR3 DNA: TGTGCCAGCAGGGGGGGGGTCCAGGGCGAAAAACTGTTTTTT. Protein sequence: CASRGGVQGEKLFF.

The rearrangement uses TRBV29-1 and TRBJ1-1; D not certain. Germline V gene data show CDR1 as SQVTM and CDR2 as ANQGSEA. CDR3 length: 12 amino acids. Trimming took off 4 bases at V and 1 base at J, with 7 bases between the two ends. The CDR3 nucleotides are TGCAGCGTTGTTTATAGGAACACTGAAGCTTTCTTT. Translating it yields CSVVYRNTEAFF.

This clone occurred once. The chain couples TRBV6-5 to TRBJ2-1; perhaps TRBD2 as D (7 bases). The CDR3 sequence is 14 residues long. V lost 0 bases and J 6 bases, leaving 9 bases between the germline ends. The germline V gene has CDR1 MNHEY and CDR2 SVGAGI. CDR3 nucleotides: TGTGCCAGCAGTTACTCAGGGGGGGTCAATGAGCAGTTCTTC. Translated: CASSYSGGVNEQFF.

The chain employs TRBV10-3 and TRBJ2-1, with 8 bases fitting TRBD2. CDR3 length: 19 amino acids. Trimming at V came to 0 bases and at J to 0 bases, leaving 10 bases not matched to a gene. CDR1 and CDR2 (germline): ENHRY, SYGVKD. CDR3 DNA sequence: TGTGCCATCAGTGAGTCGGCGACTAGCGCTAGGAGCTCCTACAATGAGCAGTTCTTC. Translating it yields CAISESATSARSSYNEQFF.

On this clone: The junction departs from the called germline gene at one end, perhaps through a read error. CDR3 sequence: CASSPRVRENFYF. The CDR3 coding sequence is TGTGCCAGCAGCCCGAGGGTCCGGGAAAACTTCTACTTT. This sequence joins TRBV7-2 and TRBJ1-6; D call uncertain. This CDR3 is built from 13 residues. The germline V gene encodes CDR1 SGHTA and CDR2 FQGNSA.

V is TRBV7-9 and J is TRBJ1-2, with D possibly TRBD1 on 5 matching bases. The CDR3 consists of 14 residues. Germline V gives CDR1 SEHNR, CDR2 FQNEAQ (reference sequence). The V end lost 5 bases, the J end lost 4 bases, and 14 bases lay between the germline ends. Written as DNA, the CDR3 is TGTGCCAGCAGCGCCAATGGGACTTTCTATGGCTACACCTTC. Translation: CASSANGTFYGYTF.

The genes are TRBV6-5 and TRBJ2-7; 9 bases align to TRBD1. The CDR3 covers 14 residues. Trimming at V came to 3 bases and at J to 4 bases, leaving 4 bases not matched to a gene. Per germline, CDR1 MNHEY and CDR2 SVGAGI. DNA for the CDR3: TGTGCCAGCAGTTATAGGGACAGGGCGTACGAGCAGTACTTC. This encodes CASSYRDRAYEQYF.

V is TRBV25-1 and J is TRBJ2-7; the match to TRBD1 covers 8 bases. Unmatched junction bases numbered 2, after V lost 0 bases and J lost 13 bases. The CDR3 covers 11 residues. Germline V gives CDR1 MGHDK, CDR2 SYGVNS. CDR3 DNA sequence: TGTGCCAGCAGTGAATACGGACAGGGTTACTTC. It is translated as CASSEYGQGYF.

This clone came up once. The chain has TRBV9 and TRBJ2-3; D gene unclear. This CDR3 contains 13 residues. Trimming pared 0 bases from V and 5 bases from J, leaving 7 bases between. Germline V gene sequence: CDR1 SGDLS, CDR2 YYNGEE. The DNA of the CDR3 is TGTGCCAGCAGCGTAGCCCAGCGAGATACGCAGTATTTT. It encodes CASSVAQRDTQYF.

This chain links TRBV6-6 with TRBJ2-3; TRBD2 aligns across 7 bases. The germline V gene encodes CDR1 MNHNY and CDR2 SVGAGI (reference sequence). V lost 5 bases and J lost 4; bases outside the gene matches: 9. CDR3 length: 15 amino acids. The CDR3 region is CASSRRWGRADTQYF. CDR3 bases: TGTGCCAGCAGTCGCCGATGGGGGAGGGCAGATACGCAGTATTTT.

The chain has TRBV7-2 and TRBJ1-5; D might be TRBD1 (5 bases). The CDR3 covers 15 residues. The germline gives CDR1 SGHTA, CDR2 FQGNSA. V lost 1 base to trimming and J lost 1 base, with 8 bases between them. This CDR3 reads CASSLEGRSNQPQHF. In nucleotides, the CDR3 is TGTGCCAGCAGCTTAGAGGGGAGGAGCAATCAGCCCCAGCATTTT.